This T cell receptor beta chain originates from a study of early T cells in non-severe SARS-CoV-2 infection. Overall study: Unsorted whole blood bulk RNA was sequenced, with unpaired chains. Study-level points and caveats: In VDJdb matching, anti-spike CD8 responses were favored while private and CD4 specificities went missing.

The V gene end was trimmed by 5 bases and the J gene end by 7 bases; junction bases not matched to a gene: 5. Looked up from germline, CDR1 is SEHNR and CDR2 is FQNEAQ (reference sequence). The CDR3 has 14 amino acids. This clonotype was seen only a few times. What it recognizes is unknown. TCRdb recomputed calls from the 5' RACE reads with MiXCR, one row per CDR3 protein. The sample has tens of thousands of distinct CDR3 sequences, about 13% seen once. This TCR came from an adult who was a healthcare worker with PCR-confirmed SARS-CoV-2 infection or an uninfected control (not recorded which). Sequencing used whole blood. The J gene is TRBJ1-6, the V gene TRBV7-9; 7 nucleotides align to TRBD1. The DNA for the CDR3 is TGTGCCAGCAGCGGAGACAGGGTGAATTCACCCCTCCACTTT. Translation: CASSGDRVNSPLHF.